This T cell receptor beta chain derives from a study of vaccination and CD4 T cells after COVID-19 (dated by TCRdb to between 2021 and 2024). Background on the whole study: In the convalescent cohort there were six males and four females, among whom were two Hispanic individuals, seven Caucasians, two Asians and one multiracial person. Two doses of either the Pfizer-BioNTech BNT162b2 vaccine (n=8) or the Moderna mRNA-1273 vaccine (n=2) were administered to participants. Post-COVID blood samples were collected from convalescent patients a median of about 92 days after diagnosis, with a range of roughly 30 to 170 days. Post-vaccine blood samples were taken a median of 72 days after the second vaccine dose, with a range of 14 to 241 days. For stimulating the cultures, overlapping spike peptide pools were used, derived from SARS-CoV-2 as well as from the common cold coronaviruses HCoV-NL63, HCoV-OC43 and HCoV-229E. Control cultures used a CEFX viral epitope pool as positive control, an HIV-1 Nef peptide pool as negative control, or no peptide. In around nine COVID-19 convalescent patients and 4 infection-naive healthy vaccine recipients, the spike-specific CD4+ TCR repertoire before mRNA vaccination was compared with the repertoire after mRNA vaccination. What the study reported, not specific to this receptor: In convalescent patients, a median approximately 86% of post-vaccine SARS-CoV-2-reactive clones were detected only after vaccination, suggesting vaccine-specific priming. The study included relatively few convalescent patients and did not analyze early timepoints after natural infection. Although the median number of SARS-CoV-2-reactive clonotypes went up from 20 to 25 after infection to about 38 after vaccination, the increase was not significant. Nearly all vaccine-specific clones in convalescent patients (304 of 307) were mono-reactive for SARS-CoV-2 spike rather than cross-reactive with common cold coronaviruses.

The library relied on PCR. DNA from cultured CD4+ T cells underwent TCR sequencing with the Oncomine TCR Beta short-read assay at the Johns Hopkins FTIC core. Genomic DNA was extracted from the cultured CD4+ T cells with the QIAamp micro DNA kit. Oncomine TCR Beta libraries made from cultured CD4+ T cells were pooled using unique dual indexes and sequenced on an Illumina iSeq 100. As for the original processing: Non-productive sequences were removed, and CDR3s that did not start with C, did not end with F or W, or were shorter than 7 amino acids were discarded. Antigen-specific clonotypes were identified with the MANAFEST web application by comparing peptide-stimulated wells with reference and other culture wells. To be called positive, a clone needed an FDR below 0.05, an odds ratio above 5, and a productive frequency above 0.1% in at least two of three replicate wells. Cross-reactive clonotypes were defined as significantly expanded in both SARS-CoV-2 spike wells and at least one common cold coronavirus spike condition. Using R version 3.6.1, CDR3 homology was evaluated through Levenshtein distances (stringdist) along with unrooted phylogenetic trees (ape). The raw public reads went through TCRdb reprocessing: fastp at Q25, MiXCR clone calling, in-frame beta chains kept. When rows share a CDR3 protein, they turn into one entry using the most common DNA and genes. The V and J calls follow TCRdb's processing rather than the paper's. The sample has about 29,000 distinct CDR3 sequences on record, about 60% of them singletons. The leading ten clones occupy roughly a sixth of the sample.

Sample treatment or condition, as interpreted from the label and publication: approximately nine-day PBMC culture with coronavirus spike peptide pools or control peptides (ViraFEST assay). The study used the ViraFEST assay, which expanded antigen-specific T cells with peptide pools and then identified expanded clonotypes by TCR sequencing. Healthy vaccine recipients had no prior SARS-CoV-2 infection, confirmed by negative nucleocapsid antibody tests before and after vaccination. Each well held two million PBMCs cultured with 10 ug/ml peptide pools in IMDM containing roughly 4.7% human AB serum and roughly 9.3 IU/ml IL-2. Half of the culture medium was replaced with fresh IL-2-containing medium on days 3 and 7. After approximately eleven days of culture, CD4+ T cells were isolated by negative selection using the EasySep CD4+ T cell isolation kit. Ficoll-Paque Plus gradient centrifugation was used to isolate PBMCs from whole blood, and the isolated PBMCs were then either used fresh or cryopreserved at -140C. Each culture condition was generally run in triplicate wells.

Deletion took 3 bases off V and 0 bases off J, with a span of 12 bases between the germline ends. The CDR3, cysteine through phenylalanine, is 15 amino acids long. The kept DNA is CDR3 alone, 45 bases in frame from the first base. Sequences DFQATT (CDR1) and SNEGSKA (CDR2) are obtained from the germline V gene (reference sequence). A few counts support this clonotype. The antigen it binds to is not known. No base quality information exists; no much larger clone differs at one position. The chain employs TRBV20-1 and TRBJ1-5; possibly the D gene is TRBD1, per 6 matching bases. The sequence was collected from a human donor who received a COVID-19 vaccine. The source was CD4+ T cells from blood, cultured in vitro, collected after SARS-CoV-2 vaccination. The CDR3 in this case is CSASRGLDSNQPQHF. Here is the DNA: TGCAGTGCTAGCCGGGGGCTTGATAGCAATCAGCCCCAGCATTTT.